A selection of T cell receptor beta chains follows, all from one sample in a study of control samples from healthy donors and cancer patients. Produced via immunoSEQ multiplex PCR; TCRdb's table is partial and in-frame only. The sample has 190,000 or so clones, 90% to 95% seen once; the top ten hold more than 1.1%. Sequences were obtained from blood. These receptor sequences come from a man aged 18-30 years in good health. The CDR3 runs from the conserved cysteine through the conserved F or W. Clone size is shown for a subset of rows, as once, few, many or a class of expanded clone.

TRBJ2-1 . TRBV4-1 CASSIAGGTYNEQFF
TRBJ2-1 once TRBV18 CASSSLPDAAEQEQFF
TRBJ1-6 . TRBV28 CASSRDLSKGSPLHF
TRBJ2-3 once TRBV29-1 CSALGVTQYF
TRBJ2-1 . TRBV4-2 CASSQTSLDNEQFF
TRBJ1-1 . TRBV9 CASSVAEEYRAGTEAFF
TRBJ1-6 once TRBV5-8 CASSFDRYSLHF
TRBJ2-7 . TRBV7-8 CASSLAVAVSSYEQYF
TRBJ1-1 . TRBV4-2 CASSQDSRVGTEAFF
TRBJ1-1 . TRBV27 CASSPTQTGRTEAFF
TRBJ2-3 . TRBV14 CASSHLLRQGTLTDTQYF
TRBJ2-3 . TRBV6-4 CASSDSAGGTTDTQYF
TRBJ2-7 . TRBV21-1 CASSPGEGPYEQYF
TRBJ2-7 . TRBV28 CASSRTSGGTYEQYF
TRBJ2-1 . TRBV4-2 CASSQMRDNEQFF
TRBJ2-4 . TRBV5-1 CASSLLSGDIQYF
TRBJ2-3 . TRBV2 CASSGGVHTDTQYF
TRBJ2-7 . TRBV9 CASSVGRYGEVKHEQYF
TRBJ2-2 . TRBV3-1/TRBV3-2 CASSQDGRWNTGELFF
TRBJ1-2 . TRBV5-1 CASSLGSWGQSYGYTF